One sample yielded the 25 T cell receptor beta chains listed below, sequenced in a study of blood T cells in healthy people across ages (dated by TCRdb to 2015 to 2017). Libraries were made using 5' RACE. The sequencer was an Illumina HiSeq 2500. A second PCR of 7 to 11 cycles was run with a J-beta primer mix and a sample-barcoded 5' primer. TCRdb itself trimmed the public reads at Q25 with fastp, ran MiXCR and retained productive beta chains. Every CDR3 protein is listed once, alongside the most common genes and DNA of its rows. The sample data list approximately 800,000 distinct CDR3 sequences, and about 55% of these were observed just once. The ten most abundant clones make up approximately 40% of the sample. Sequences were obtained from blood. The origin of the receptors is a man older than 75 in good health.

This clonotype was recorded only once. The chain has TRBV28 and TRBJ1-2, with 7 positions matching TRBD1. CDR1 and CDR2 from the germline V gene are MDHEN and SYDVKM. After removal of 10 bases from V and 7 bases from J, the junction contained 3 bases not matched to a gene. This CDR3 contains 10 residues. The DNA of the CDR3 is TGTGCCACGACAGGGTTTGGCTACACCTTC. It codes for CATTGFGYTF.

This clonotype was picked up a small number of times. The DNA of the CDR3 is TGTGCCAGCAGCCAGCCAGGGGCGGGTTACGAGCAGTACTTC. Protein sequence: CASSQPGAGYEQYF. The V and J genes are TRBV4-2 and TRBJ2-7, with D possibly matching TRBD1 (6 bases). Germline assignment: CDR1 LGHNA and CDR2 YNFKEQ. CDR3 length: 14 residues. V dropped 3 bases and J dropped 4 bases, with 13 bases sitting between them.

The sample holds a few counts of this clonotype. The chain uses TRBV18 and TRBJ1-2; D remains ambiguous. Per germline, CDR1 KGHSH and CDR2 LQKENI. V lost 2 bases to trimming and J lost 7 bases, with 14 bases between them. CDR3 length: 14 amino acids. Here the CDR3 DNA reads TGTGCCAGCTCACCATGGGGATCAACTGGTGGCTACACCTTC. Its translation is CASSPWGSTGGYTF.

This clonotype was picked up a small number of times. The rearrangement joins TRBV6-1 to TRBJ2-1; no firm D call. The CDR3 length is 12 residues. Looked up from germline, CDR1 is MNHNS and CDR2 is SASEGT. Trimming stripped 6 bases from V and 6 bases from J, with 9 bases between. CDR3 sequence (DNA): TGTGCCAGCAGGTCTCACGGCAATGAGCAGTTCTTC. Translating gives CASRSHGNEQFF.

This chain connects TRBV11-1 to TRBJ2-1; 7 nucleotides match TRBD2. CDR1 is SGHAT, CDR2 FQDESV, per germline (reference sequence). The CDR3 runs 16 residues. V shed 0 bases and J 3 bases; nucleotides not matched to a gene: 5. CDR3 residues: CASSLAPGLVYNEQFF. Written as DNA, the CDR3 is TGTGCCAGCAGCTTAGCGCCCGGACTAGTCTACAATGAGCAGTTCTTC.

This clonotype was observed once. The gene calls are TRBV11-2 and TRBJ2-5, with 7 nucleotides matching TRBD2. V shed 5 bases, J shed 1 base, and the junction held 13 bases outside the gene matches. The germline V gene encodes CDR1 SGHAT and CDR2 FQNNGV. This CDR3 has 17 amino acids. The CDR3 is CASSPAGGGSSQETQYF. CDR3 DNA: TGTGCCAGCAGCCCCGCGGGCGGCGGGAGCTCCCAAGAGACCCAGTACTTC.

The chain employs TRBV11-2 and TRBJ2-5; 14 bases map to TRBD2. Trimming at V came to 5 bases and at J to 11 bases, leaving 7 bases not matched to a gene. CDR3 length: 14 amino acids. Looked up from germline, CDR1 is SGHAT and CDR2 is FQNNGV. The CDR3 spells CASSGTSGSQMQYF. In nucleotides, the CDR3 is TGTGCCAGCAGCGGGACTAGCGGGAGCCAGATGCAGTACTTC. Full variable domain (outside the CDR3, taken from reference TRBV11-2 and TRBJ2-5): EAGVAQSPRYKIIEKRQSVAFWCNPISGHATLYWYQQILGQGPKLLIQFQNNGVVDDSQLPKDRFSAERLKGVDSTLKIQPAKLEDSAVYLCASSGTSGSQMQYFGPGTRLLVL.

In its sample, this clonotype was seen a few times. The rearrangement links TRBV5-1 to TRBJ1-2, with a tentative D call TRBD1 (5 bases). The CDR3 runs 13 residues. V dropped 4 bases and J dropped 6 bases, with 13 bases sitting between them. CDR1 is SGHRS and CDR2 is YFSETQ in the germline V gene. As DNA, the CDR3 is TGCGCCAGCAGCGCCGCCGGGACGAATGGCTACACCTTC. Protein sequence: CASSAAGTNGYTF.

The DNA for the CDR3 is TGCAGTGCTAGAACCCCGGCCTACCGGAATGAGCAGTTCTTC. Its protein is CSARTPAYRNEQFF. The rearrangement links TRBV20-1 to TRBJ2-1, with no clear D. The germline V gene encodes CDR1 DFQATT and CDR2 SNEGSKA (reference sequence). The CDR3 has 14 amino acids. V gave up 2 bases and J gave up 7 bases, with 15 bases separating them.

There are a few counts of this clonotype. The rearrangement uses TRBV3-1 and TRBJ1-2, with 9 bases lining up with TRBD1. The CDR3 spans 15 residues. The V gene end was trimmed by 4 bases and the J gene end by 8 bases; junction bases not matched to a gene: 11. CDR1 is LGHDT and CDR2 is YNNKEL in the germline V gene (reference sequence). CDR3: CASSPAGQGGEGYTF. The CDR3 nucleotides read TGTGCCAGCAGCCCAGCGGGACAGGGAGGGGAGGGCTACACCTTC.

This rearrangement joins TRBV2 to TRBJ2-3, with D possibly being TRBD1 (6 bases). The V gene lost 2 bases and the J gene lost 13 bases, with 16 bases spanning the gap. CDR1 and CDR2 from the germline V gene are SNHLY and FYNNEI. This CDR3 is 13 amino acids long. The chain's CDR3 is CASSERRQAPEYF. The CDR3 DNA reads as TGTGCCAGCAGTGAACGGAGACAGGCCCCGGAGTATTTT.

The V and J genes are TRBV24-1 and TRBJ1-2, with D unresolved. Germline values: CDR1 KGHDR, CDR2 SFDVKD. Trimming took off 2 bases at V and 4 bases at J, with 16 bases between the two ends. The CDR3 sequence is 16 residues long. Written as DNA, the CDR3 is TGTGCCACCAGTGATTGGGCAGCTGGGTCAATCTATGGCTACACCTTC. Its translation: CATSDWAAGSIYGYTF.

J is TRBJ1-1 and V is TRBV5-1; no clear D gene. Germline assignment: CDR1 SGHRS and CDR2 YFSETQ. Deletions cut 4 bases from V and 7 bases from J, with 17 bases between. CDR3 length: 14 amino acids. The CDR3, as DNA: TGCGCCAGCAGCCCCCCCGTTCCGGGTGATGAAGCTTTCTTT. Encoded protein: CASSPPVPGDEAFF.

This chain connects TRBV5-1 to TRBJ2-1; TRBD2 aligns across 11 bases. This CDR3 region has 17 residues. CDR1 is SGHRS and CDR2 is YFSETQ in the germline V gene. V trimming: 3 bases; J trimming: 6 bases; junction bases outside the gene matches: 11. Written as DNA, the CDR3 is TGCGCCAGCAGCTGGGATGTAGCGGGAGGGCCACGCAATGAGCAGTTCTTC. This gives the protein CASSWDVAGGPRNEQFF.

The CDR3 nucleotides read TGTGCCAGCAGGGGGCGGGGGGCGCCGAGCAATCAGCCCCAGCATTTT. Protein: CASRGRGAPSNQPQHF. The rearrangement links TRBV2 to TRBJ1-5; possibly TRBD1 for D (6 bases). CDR1 SNHLY and CDR2 FYNNEI come from the germline V gene. The CDR3 spans 16 residues. V was trimmed by 6 bases and J by 1 base, leaving 16 bases between them.

The CDR3 DNA follows: TGTGCCAGCGTCGGGCACAATGAGCAGTTCTTC. Amino acid sequence: CASVGHNEQFF. The rearrangement links TRBV6-5 to TRBJ2-1; D is unresolved. There are 11 residues in the CDR3. The V gene's germline CDR1 is MNHEY and CDR2 SVGAGI. The V gene lost 8 bases and the J gene lost 5 bases, with 7 bases spanning the gap.

This clonotype has a handful of counts. DNA of the CDR3: TGTGCCAGCAGCTTAGGAGGGAGAACGCAGTATTTT. It encodes CASSLGGRTQYF. J is TRBJ2-3 and V is TRBV7-2, with TRBD2 as a possible D gene (5 bases). Germline loops: CDR1 SGHTA, CDR2 FQGNSA. The CDR3 runs to 12 residues. Trimming took 1 base from V and 9 from J, leaving 8 bases between them.

This chain links TRBV5-1 with TRBJ2-5, with 8 bases that match TRBD2. Near its end, the DNA agrees better with TRBJ2-7, so the J call may be wrong. CDR1 and CDR2 (germline): SGHRS, YFSETQ. This CDR3 is built from 13 residues. This CDR3 reads CASSREGVDEQYF. In nucleotides, the CDR3 is TGCGCCAGCAGCCGGGAGGGCGTCGACGAGCAGTACTTC.

A few counts support this clonotype. This chain uses TRBV27 with TRBJ2-5; either TRBD1 or TRBD2 may fit D (5 bases each). The V gene's germline CDR1 is MNHEY and CDR2 SMNVEV (reference sequence). CDR3 length: 14 residues. V lost 5 bases and J lost 5, with 15 bases in between. In nucleotides, the CDR3 is TGTGCCAGCAGTCCCCGAGGGGTATGGGAGACCCAGTACTTC. Translated, it gives CASSPRGVWETQYF.

The genes are TRBV6-2 or TRBV6-3 and TRBJ2-7; D is perhaps TRBD2 (5 bases). Trimming removed 6 bases at V and 1 base at J, with 19 bases between. Germline loops: CDR1 MNHEY, CDR2 SVGEGT. This CDR3 spans 16 amino acids. CDR3 sequence: CASSATIRTLSYEQYF. The CDR3 DNA is TGTGCCAGCAGCGCCACGATCCGGACTCTTTCCTACGAGCAGTACTTC.

CDR3 loop: CASSRDSEDTQYF. CDR3 DNA: TGTGCCAGCAGCCGGGACTCCGAGGATACGCAGTATTTT. The rearrangement uses TRBV7-2 and TRBJ2-3, with a tentative D call TRBD2 (6 bases). CDR1 is SGHTA, CDR2 FQGNSA, per germline. Trimming removed 5 bases at V and 6 bases at J, with 12 bases between. This CDR3 region has 13 residues. Using reference TRBV7-2 and TRBJ2-3 for the parts outside the CDR3, the full variable domain is GAGVSQSPSNKVTEKGKDVELRCDPISGHTALYWYRQSLGQGLEFLIYFQGNSAPDKSGLPSDRFSAERTGGSVSTLTIQRTQQEDSAVYLCASSRDSEDTQYFGPGTRLTVL.

The chain couples TRBV20-1 to TRBJ2-5; the match to TRBD2 covers 12 bases. The V segment lost 3 bases and the J segment 5 bases; nucleotides outside the gene matches: 7. Germline V lookup: CDR1 DFQATT, CDR2 SNEGSKA (reference sequence). The CDR3 spans 15 residues. Here the CDR3 DNA reads TGCAGTGCTAGTGGACTAGCGGGAAGGGAGGAGACCCAGTACTTC. Its protein product is CSASGLAGREETQYF.

A few counts support this clonotype. The chain couples TRBV27 to TRBJ1-2; weak D call: TRBD1 (5 bases). Germline V gene lookup returns CDR1 MNHEY and CDR2 SMNVEV (reference sequence). The CDR3 length is 13 residues. The germline V and J ends were trimmed by 9 bases and 4 bases, with 15 bases remaining between them. CDR3 nucleotide sequence: TGTGCCAGGGGCGAGGGGCTATTCTATGGCTACACCTTC. Protein: CARGEGLFYGYTF.

The chain links TRBV5-1 to TRBJ1-5, with TRBD1 matching over 7 bases. The CDR3 runs 14 residues. V shed 3 bases, J shed 5 bases, and the junction held 5 bases outside the gene matches. From germline, CDR1 is SGHRS and CDR2 YFSETQ. CDR3 amino acids: CASSSSTGDQPQHF. The CDR3 DNA sequence: TGCGCCAGCAGCTCGTCAACAGGGGATCAGCCCCAGCATTTT.

At least ten counts were recorded for this clonotype. The CDR3 nucleotides are TGTGCCAGCAGTCGACTAGCGGGAGTGACAGATACGCAGTATTTT. As protein: CASSRLAGVTDTQYF. This chain links TRBV2 with TRBJ2-3, with 12 bases identical to TRBD2. This CDR3 has 15 amino acids. Germline CDR1 reads SNHLY; CDR2 reads FYNNEI. The ends lost 5 bases at V and 3 bases at J; junction bases unmatched: 3.